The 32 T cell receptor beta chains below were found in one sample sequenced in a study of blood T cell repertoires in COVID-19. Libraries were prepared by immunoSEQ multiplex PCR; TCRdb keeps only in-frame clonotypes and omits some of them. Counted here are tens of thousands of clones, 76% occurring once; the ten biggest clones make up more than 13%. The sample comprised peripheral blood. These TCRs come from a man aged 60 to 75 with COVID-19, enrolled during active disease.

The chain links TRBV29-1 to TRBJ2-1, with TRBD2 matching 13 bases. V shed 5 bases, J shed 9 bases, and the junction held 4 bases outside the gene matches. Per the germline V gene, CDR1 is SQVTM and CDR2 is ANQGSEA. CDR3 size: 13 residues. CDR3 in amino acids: CSVRGLAGVEQFF. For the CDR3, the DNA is TGCAGCGTTCGTGGACTAGCGGGAGTTGAGCAGTTCTTC.

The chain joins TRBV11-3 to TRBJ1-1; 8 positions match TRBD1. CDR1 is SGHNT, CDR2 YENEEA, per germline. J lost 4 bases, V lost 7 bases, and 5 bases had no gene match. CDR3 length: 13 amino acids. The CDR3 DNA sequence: TGTGCCAGCACACAGGACAGGGTCACTGAAGCTTTCTTT. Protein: CASTQDRVTEAFF.

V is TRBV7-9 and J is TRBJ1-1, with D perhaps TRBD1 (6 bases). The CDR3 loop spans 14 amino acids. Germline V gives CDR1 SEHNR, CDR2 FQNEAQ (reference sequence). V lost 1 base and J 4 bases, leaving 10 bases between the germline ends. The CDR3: CASSLDRASTEAFF. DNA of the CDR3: TGTGCCAGCAGCTTAGACAGGGCGAGCACTGAAGCTTTCTTT.

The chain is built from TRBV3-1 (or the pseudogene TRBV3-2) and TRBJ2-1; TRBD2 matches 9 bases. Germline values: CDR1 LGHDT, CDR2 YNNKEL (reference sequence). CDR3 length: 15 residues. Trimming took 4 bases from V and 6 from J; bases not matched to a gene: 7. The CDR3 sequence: CASSPSSGRFNEQFF. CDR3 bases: TGTGCCAGCAGCCCCTCAAGCGGGAGGTTCAATGAGCAGTTCTTC.

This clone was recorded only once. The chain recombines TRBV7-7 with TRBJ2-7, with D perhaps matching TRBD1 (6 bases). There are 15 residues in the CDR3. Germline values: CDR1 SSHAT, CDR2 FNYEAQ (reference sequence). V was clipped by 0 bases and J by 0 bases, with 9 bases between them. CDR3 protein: CASSLAWGLSYEQYF. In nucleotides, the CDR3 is TGTGCCAGCAGCTTAGCATGGGGGCTCTCCTACGAGCAGTACTTC.

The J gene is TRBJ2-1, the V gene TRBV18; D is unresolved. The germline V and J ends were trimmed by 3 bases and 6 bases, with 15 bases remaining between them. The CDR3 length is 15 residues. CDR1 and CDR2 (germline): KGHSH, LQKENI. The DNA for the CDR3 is TGTGCCAGCTCACCGGGCCAAGCCTTACTCAATGAGCAGTTCTTC. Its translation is CASSPGQALLNEQFF.

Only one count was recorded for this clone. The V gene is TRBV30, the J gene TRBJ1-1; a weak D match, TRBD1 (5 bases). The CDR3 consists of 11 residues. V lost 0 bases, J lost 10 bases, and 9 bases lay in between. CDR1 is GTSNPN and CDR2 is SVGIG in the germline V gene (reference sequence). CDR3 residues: CAWSVGGRAFF. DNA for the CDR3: TGTGCCTGGAGTGTTGGGGGGAGAGCTTTCTTT.

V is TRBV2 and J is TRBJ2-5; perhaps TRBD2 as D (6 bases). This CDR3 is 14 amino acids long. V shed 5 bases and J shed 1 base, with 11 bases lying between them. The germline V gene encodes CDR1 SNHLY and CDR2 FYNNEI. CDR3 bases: TGTGCCAGCAGTCTGGACTACTCCCAAGAGACCCAGTACTTC. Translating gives CASSLDYSQETQYF.

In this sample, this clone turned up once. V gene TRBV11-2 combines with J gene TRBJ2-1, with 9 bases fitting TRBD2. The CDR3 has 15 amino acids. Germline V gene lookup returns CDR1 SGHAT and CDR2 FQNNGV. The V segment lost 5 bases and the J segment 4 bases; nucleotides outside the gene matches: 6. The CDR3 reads CASSQAGLAYNEQFF. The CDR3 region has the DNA TGTGCCAGCAGCCAAGCCGGACTAGCGTACAATGAGCAGTTCTTC.

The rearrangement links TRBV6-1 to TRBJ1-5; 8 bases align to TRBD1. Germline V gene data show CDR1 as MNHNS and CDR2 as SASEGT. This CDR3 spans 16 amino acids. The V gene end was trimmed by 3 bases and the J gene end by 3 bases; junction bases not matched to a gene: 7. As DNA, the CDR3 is TGTGCCAGCAGTGACCAGGGGGCCCTTACCAATCAGCCCCAGCATTTT. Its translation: CASSDQGALTNQPQHF.

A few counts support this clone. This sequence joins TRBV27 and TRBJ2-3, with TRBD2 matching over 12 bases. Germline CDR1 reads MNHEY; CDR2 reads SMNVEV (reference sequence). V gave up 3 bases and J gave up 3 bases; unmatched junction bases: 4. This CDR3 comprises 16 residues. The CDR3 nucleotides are TGTGCCAGCAGTTTCCTAGCGGGGGGGCCGACAGATACGCAGTATTTT. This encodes CASSFLAGGPTDTQYF.

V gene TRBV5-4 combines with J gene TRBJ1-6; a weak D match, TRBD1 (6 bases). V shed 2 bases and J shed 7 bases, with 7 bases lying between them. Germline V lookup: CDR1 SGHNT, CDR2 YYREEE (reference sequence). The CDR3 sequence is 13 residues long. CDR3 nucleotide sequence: TGTGCCAGCAGCTTCGGACAGAATTCACCCCTCCACTTT. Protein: CASSFGQNSPLHF. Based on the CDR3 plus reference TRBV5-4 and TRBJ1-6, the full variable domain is ETGVTQSPTHLIKTRGQQVTLRCSSQSGHNTVSWYQQALGQGPQFIFQYYREEENGRGNFPPRFSGLQFPNYSSELNVNALELDDSALYLCASSFGQNSPLHFGNGTRLTVT.

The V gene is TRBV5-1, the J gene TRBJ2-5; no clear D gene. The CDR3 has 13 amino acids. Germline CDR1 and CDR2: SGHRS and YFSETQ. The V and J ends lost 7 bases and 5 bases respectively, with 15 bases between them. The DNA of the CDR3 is TGCGCCAGCCGCTCCGAGGTTGGGGAGACCCAGTACTTC. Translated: CASRSEVGETQYF.

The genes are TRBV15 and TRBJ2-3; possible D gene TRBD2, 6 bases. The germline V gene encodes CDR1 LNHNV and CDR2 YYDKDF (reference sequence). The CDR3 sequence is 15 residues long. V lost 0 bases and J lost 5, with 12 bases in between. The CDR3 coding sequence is TGTGCCACCAGCAGAGATGGGGTCGGGGGAGATACGCAGTATTTT. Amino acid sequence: CATSRDGVGGDTQYF. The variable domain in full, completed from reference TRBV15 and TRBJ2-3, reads DAMVIQNPRYQVTQFGKPVTLSCSQTLNHNVMYWYQQKSSQAPKLLFHYYDKDFNNEADTPDNFQSRRPNTSFCFLDIRSPGLGDTAMYLCATSRDGVGGDTQYFGPGTRLTVL.

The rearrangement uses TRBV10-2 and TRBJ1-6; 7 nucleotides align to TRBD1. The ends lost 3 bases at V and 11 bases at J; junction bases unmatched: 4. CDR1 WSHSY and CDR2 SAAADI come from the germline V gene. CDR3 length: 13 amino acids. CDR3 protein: CASSEQGNTPLHF. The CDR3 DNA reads TGCGCCAGCAGTGAACAGGGGAATACACCCCTCCACTTT.

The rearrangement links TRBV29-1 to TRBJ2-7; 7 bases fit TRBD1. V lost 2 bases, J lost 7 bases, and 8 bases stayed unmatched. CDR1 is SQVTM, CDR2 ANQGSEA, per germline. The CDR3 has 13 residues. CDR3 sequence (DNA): TGCAGCGTTGAAAATACAGGGGTTCGGGAGCAGTACTTC. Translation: CSVENTGVREQYF.

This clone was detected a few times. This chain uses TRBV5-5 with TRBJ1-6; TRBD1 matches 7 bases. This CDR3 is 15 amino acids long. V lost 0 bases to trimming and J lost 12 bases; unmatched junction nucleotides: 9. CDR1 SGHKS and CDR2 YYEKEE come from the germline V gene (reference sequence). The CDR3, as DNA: TGTGCCAGCAGCTTGGCGGGACAGTCGGATAGACCCCTCCACTTT. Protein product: CASSLAGQSDRPLHF.

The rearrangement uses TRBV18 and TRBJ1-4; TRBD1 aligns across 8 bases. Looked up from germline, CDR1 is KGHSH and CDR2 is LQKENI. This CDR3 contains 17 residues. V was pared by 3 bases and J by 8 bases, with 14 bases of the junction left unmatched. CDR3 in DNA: TGTGCCAGCTCACCGAATGGACAGGGCCAAATGGGAGAAAAACTGTTTTTT. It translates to CASSPNGQGQMGEKLFF.

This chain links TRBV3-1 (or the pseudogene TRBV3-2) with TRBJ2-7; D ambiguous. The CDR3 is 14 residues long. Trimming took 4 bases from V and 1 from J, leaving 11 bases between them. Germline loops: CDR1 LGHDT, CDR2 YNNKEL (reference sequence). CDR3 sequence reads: CASSPTPSSYEQYF. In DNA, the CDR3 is TGTGCCAGCAGCCCTACGCCTAGTTCCTACGAGCAGTACTTC.

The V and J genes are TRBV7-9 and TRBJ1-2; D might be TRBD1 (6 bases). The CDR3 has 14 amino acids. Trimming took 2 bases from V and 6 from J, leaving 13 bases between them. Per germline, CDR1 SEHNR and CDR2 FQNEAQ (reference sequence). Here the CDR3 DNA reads TGTGCCAGCAGCTTACTGGGGGCCGCAAATGGCTACACCTTC. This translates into CASSLLGAANGYTF.

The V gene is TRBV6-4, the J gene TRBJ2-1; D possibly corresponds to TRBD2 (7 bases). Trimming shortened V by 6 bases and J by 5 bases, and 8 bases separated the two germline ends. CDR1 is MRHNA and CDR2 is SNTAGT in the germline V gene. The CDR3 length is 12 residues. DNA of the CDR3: TGTGCCAGCAGGGGGGGGCACAATGAGCAGTTCTTC. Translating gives CASRGGHNEQFF.

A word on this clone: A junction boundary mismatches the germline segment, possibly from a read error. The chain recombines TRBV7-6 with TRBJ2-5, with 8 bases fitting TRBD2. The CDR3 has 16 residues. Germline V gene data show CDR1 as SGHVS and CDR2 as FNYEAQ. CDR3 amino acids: CASRGGSGGNQETQYF. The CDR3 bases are TGTGCAAGCAGAGGTGGGAGCGGGGGCAATCAAGAGACCCAGTACTTC.

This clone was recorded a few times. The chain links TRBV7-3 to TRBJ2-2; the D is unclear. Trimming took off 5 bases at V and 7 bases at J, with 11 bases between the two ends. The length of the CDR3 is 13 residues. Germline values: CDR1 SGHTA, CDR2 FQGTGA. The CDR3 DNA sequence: TGTGCCAGCAGCCCGATAGTTAACGGGGAGCTGTTTTTT. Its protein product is CASSPIVNGELFF.

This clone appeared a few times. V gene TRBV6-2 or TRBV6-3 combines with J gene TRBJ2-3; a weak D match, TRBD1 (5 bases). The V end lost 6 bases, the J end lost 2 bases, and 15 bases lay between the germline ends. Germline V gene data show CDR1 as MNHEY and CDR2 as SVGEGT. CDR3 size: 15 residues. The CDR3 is CASSRTTDPTDTQYF. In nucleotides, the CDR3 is TGTGCCAGCAGCAGGACAACAGATCCCACAGATACGCAGTATTTT.

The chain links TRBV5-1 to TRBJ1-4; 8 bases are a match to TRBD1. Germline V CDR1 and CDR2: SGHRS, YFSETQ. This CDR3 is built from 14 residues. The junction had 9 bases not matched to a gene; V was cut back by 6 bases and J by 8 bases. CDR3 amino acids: CASMSGQGDEKLFF. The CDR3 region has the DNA TGCGCCAGCATGTCTGGACAGGGTGACGAAAAACTGTTTTTT. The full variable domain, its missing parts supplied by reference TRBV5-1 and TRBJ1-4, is KAGVTQTPRYLIKTRGQQVTLSCSPISGHRSVSWYQQTPGQGLQFLFEYFSETQRNKGNFPGRFSGRQFSNSRSEMNVSTLELGDSALYLCASMSGQGDEKLFFGSGTQLSVL.

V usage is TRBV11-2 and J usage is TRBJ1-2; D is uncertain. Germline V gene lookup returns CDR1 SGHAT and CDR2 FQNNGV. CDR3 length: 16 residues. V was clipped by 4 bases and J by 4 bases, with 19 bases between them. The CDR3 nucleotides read TGTGCCAGCAGCTCCTCCCCCAAGGAGGGAGGCTATGGCTACACCTTC. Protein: CASSSSPKEGGYGYTF.

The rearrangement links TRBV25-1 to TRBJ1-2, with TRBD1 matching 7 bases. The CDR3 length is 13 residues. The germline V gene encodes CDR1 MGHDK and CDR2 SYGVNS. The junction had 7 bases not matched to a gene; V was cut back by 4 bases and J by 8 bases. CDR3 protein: CASSAGGRRGYTF. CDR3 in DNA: TGTGCCAGCAGTGCAGGGGGAAGAAGGGGCTACACCTTC.

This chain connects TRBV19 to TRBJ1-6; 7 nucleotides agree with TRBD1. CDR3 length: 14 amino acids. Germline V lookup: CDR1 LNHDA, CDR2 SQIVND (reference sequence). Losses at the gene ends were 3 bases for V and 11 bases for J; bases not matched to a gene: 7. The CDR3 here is CASSINRGEAPLHF. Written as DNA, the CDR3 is TGTGCCAGTAGTATTAACAGGGGAGAGGCACCCCTCCACTTT.

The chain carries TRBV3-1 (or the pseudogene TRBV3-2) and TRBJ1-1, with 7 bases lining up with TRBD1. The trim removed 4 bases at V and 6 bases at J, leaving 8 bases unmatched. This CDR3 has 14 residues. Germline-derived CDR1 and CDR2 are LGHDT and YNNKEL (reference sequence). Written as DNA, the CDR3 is TGTGCCAGCAGCCCCCGAGAGGGGGCAGCTGAAGCTTTCTTT. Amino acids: CASSPREGAAEAFF.

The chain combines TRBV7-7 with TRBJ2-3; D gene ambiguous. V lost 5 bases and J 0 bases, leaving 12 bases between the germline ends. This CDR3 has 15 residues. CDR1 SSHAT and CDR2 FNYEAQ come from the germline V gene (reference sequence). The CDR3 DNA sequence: TGTGCCAGCAGCCGAGGCGCCCTTAGCACAGATACGCAGTATTTT. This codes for CASSRGALSTDTQYF.

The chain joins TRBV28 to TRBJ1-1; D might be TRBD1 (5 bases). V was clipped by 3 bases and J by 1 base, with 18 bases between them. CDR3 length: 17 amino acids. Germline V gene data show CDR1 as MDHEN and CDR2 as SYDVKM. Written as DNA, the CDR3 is TGTGCCAGCAGTTTGCCCGGCAAGGGGTTGGGGAACACTGAAGCTTTCTTT. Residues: CASSLPGKGLGNTEAFF. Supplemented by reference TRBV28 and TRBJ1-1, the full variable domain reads DVKVTQSSRYLVKRTGEKVFLECVQDMDHENMFWYRQDPGLGLRLIYFSYDVKMKEKGDIPEGYSVSREKKERFSLILESASTNQTSMYLCASSLPGKGLGNTEAFFGQGTRLTVV.

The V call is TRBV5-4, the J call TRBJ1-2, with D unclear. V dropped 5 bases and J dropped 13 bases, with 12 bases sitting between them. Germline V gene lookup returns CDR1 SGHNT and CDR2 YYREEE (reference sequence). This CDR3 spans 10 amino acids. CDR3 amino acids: CASRIADFTF. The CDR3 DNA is TGTGCCAGCAGAATCGCGGATTTCACCTTC.